A single sample gave rise to the 21 T cell receptor beta chains below, sequenced in a study of blood T cells in healthy people across ages. A second PCR, run for roughly 7 to 12 cycles, used a sample-barcoded 5' primer plus a J-beta primer mix. A single record per CDR3 protein comes from TCRdb applying MiXCR to the 5' RACE reads. The repertoire has fewer than 900,000 distinct CDR3 sequences, around 40% of them found once; the top ten carry 20% to 25%. Sequencing was done on a sample of blood. The receptors here all came from an older woman in good health.

This clonotype was seen only a few times. The CDR3: CASSPSLINSPLHF. The DNA of the CDR3 is TGTGCCAGCAGTCCTAGTCTGATTAATTCACCCCTCCACTTT. The chain carries TRBV12-3 or TRBV12-4 and TRBJ1-6; no clear D. The V gene lost 5 bases and the J gene lost 6 bases, with 11 bases spanning the gap. This CDR3 has 14 amino acids.

This clonotype appeared a few times. The chain is built from TRBV21-1 and TRBJ2-3; the table names TRBD1, a call not compared with the DNA. TRBV21-1 is noted as a pseudogene. The CDR3 contains 16 residues. CDR3 region: CASSKGQQGKTDTQYF. The CDR3 nucleotides read TGTGCCAGCAGCAAAGGGCAACAGGGGAAAACAGATACGCAGTATTTT.

This clonotype came up a few times. The V and J genes are TRBV10-3 and TRBJ2-7; weak D call: TRBD1 (6 bases). Looked up from germline, CDR1 is ENHRY and CDR2 is SYGVKD. Trimming pared 11 bases from V and 5 bases from J, leaving 22 bases between. There are 14 residues in the CDR3. The CDR3: CAARLQGTSDEQYF. Written as DNA, the CDR3 is TGTGCCGCTCGTCTCCAGGGGACGAGCGACGAGCAGTACTTC.

This clonotype was picked up one time. This chain connects TRBV3-1 to TRBJ1-2; D gene unclear. Trimming took off 1 base at V and 3 bases at J, with 12 bases between the two ends. CDR3 length: 15 residues. The germline gives CDR1 LGHDT, CDR2 YNNKEL (reference sequence). DNA of the CDR3: TGTGCCAGCAGCCAAGTAGCGATGGTGGACTATGGCTACACCTTC. Amino acid sequence: CASSQVAMVDYGYTF.

With regard to this clonotype: One junction end does not reproduce the germline sequence, and a read error may be involved. The chain carries TRBV7-2 and TRBJ2-5, with 8 nucleotides matching TRBD1. CDR3 size: 17 residues. CDR1 and CDR2 from the germline V gene are SGHTA and FQGNSA. CDR3 residues: CASSLGLVRGLSETRYF. CDR3 nucleotide sequence: TGTGCCAGCAGCTTAGGTTTGGTCAGGGGGCTGTCTGAGACCCGGTACTTC. The entire variable domain, with the rest obtained from reference TRBV7-2 and TRBJ2-5, is as follows: GAGVSQSPSNKVTEKGKDVELRCDPISGHTALYWYRQSLGQGLEFLIYFQGNSAPDKSGLPSDRFSAERTGGSVSTLTIQRTQQEDSAVYLCASSLGLVRGLSETRYFGPGTRLLVL.

This clonotype was picked up many times. This rearrangement joins TRBV6-4 to TRBJ2-1; 10 bases agree with TRBD2. V shed 9 bases, J shed 3 bases, and the junction held 5 bases outside the gene matches. Germline CDR1 MRHNA, CDR2 SNTAGT. The CDR3 has 14 residues. DNA for the CDR3: TGTGCCAGTCAGGCTAGCGGGGGCTACAATGAGCAGTTCTTC. Protein product: CASQASGGYNEQFF.

This clonotype appeared a few times. J is TRBJ2-7 and V is TRBV7-3, with D unclear. Germline CDR1 SGHTA, CDR2 FQGTGA. The V gene lost 4 bases and the J gene lost 0 bases, with 7 bases spanning the gap. The CDR3 sequence is 13 residues long. DNA for the CDR3: TGTGCCAGCAGCTCGCCGGGCTCCTACGAGCAGTACTTC. Translated: CASSSPGSYEQYF.

This chain links TRBV11-3 with TRBJ2-5; D is perhaps TRBD1 (6 bases). The germline gives CDR1 SGHNT, CDR2 YENEEA. Trimming pared 1 base from V and 0 bases from J, leaving 15 bases between. CDR3 length: 17 amino acids. The CDR3 DNA is TGTGCCAGCAGCTTAGGATCTTCGGACAGCCACCAAGAGACCCAGTACTTC. Amino acids: CASSLGSSDSHQETQYF.

J is TRBJ2-5 and V is TRBV29-1; TRBD2 matches at 7 bases. The J call may be in error: the DNA end matches TRBJ2-7 better. The CDR3 sequence is 15 residues long. Per the germline V gene, CDR1 is SQVTM and CDR2 is ANQGSEA. The CDR3 loop is CSARGGREGPYEQYF. The CDR3 nucleotides are TGCAGCGCCCGGGGCGGGAGAGAAGGACCCTACGAGCAGTACTTC.

Regarding this clonotype: A much larger clone sits a single nucleotide away, making a read error possible. The V gene is TRBV4-2, the J gene TRBJ2-7; the D is unclear. The germline CDR1 and CDR2 sequences are LGHNA and YNFKEQ. The CDR3 length is 14 residues. The chain's CDR3 is CACSQDLQIYEQYF. The DNA for the CDR3 is TGTGCCTGCAGCCAAGATCTGCAGATATACGAGCAGTACTTC.

The chain uses TRBV10-3 and TRBJ2-7; TRBD2 matches 16 bases. V was pared by 4 bases and J by 6 bases, with 3 bases of the junction left unmatched. Germline CDR1 ENHRY, CDR2 SYGVKD. This CDR3 comprises 15 residues. The CDR3 loop reads CAISGGLAGGSEQYF. In DNA form, the CDR3 reads TGTGCCATCAGTGGGGGACTAGCGGGAGGGAGCGAGCAGTACTTC.

The chain joins TRBV13 to TRBJ2-3; D gene ambiguous. The germline V gene encodes CDR1 PRHDT and CDR2 FYEKMQ (reference sequence). The CDR3 runs to 12 residues. Trimming stripped 7 bases from V and 0 bases from J, with 5 bases between. The CDR3 DNA reads as TGTGCCAGCAACGTAAGCACAGATACGCAGTATTTT. It specifies CASNVSTDTQYF.

The chain is built from TRBV6-2 or TRBV6-3 and TRBJ2-7; D is unresolved. CDR1 is MNHEY and CDR2 is SVGEGT in the germline V gene. CDR3 size: 12 residues. The V and J ends lost 6 bases and 3 bases respectively, with 9 bases between them. CDR3 residues: CASRQWGYEQYF. In DNA, the CDR3 is TGTGCCAGCAGACAATGGGGCTACGAGCAGTACTTC.

V gene TRBV6-6 combines with J gene TRBJ2-1, with TRBD1 identical over 8 bases. From germline, CDR1 is MNHNY and CDR2 SVGAGI (reference sequence). The CDR3 runs to 13 residues. Trimming at V came to 6 bases and at J to 3 bases, leaving 1 base not matched to a gene. The CDR3 DNA is TGTGCCAGCAGGGGACAGGTCTACAATGAGCAGTTCTTC. Translation: CASRGQVYNEQFF.

The V call is TRBV20-1, the J call TRBJ2-3; 8 nucleotides agree with TRBD1. This CDR3 has 14 amino acids. Unmatched junction bases numbered 10, after V lost 4 bases and J lost 7 bases. The germline gives CDR1 DFQATT, CDR2 SNEGSKA (reference sequence). CDR3 nucleotides: TGCAGTGCTACTGCAGGACAGGGTGTCAATACGCAGTATTTT. It codes for CSATAGQGVNTQYF.

The chain is built from TRBV20-1 and TRBJ2-7; maybe TRBD2 (6 bases). The CDR3 runs 15 residues. The germline V gene encodes CDR1 DFQATT and CDR2 SNEGSKA (reference sequence). Trimming left V 0 bases short and J 3 bases short, with 15 bases between. The CDR3 DNA reads TGCAGTGCTAGAGAGGGGGGAACTAAGGGCTACGAGCAGTACTTC. Translated: CSAREGGTKGYEQYF.

Turning to this clonotype: A much larger clonotype is one base distant, so this may be a read error. CDR3 amino acids: CSGDRRDTQYF. Here the CDR3 DNA reads TGCAGCGGTGATAGGCGGGATACGCAGTATTTT. The chain combines TRBV29-1 with TRBJ2-3; D gene uncertain. The germline gives CDR1 SQVTM, CDR2 ANQGSEA. There are 11 residues in the CDR3. With 7 bases removed from V and 6 bases from J, the gap between germline ends came to 11 bases.

The rearrangement links TRBV2 to TRBJ2-7; D tentatively fits TRBD1 or TRBD2 (5 bases each). The CDR3 runs 14 residues. Trimming shortened V by 7 bases and J by 0 bases, and 13 bases separated the two germline ends. Germline assignment: CDR1 SNHLY and CDR2 FYNNEI. This CDR3 is CASNRDPSSYEQYF. The CDR3, as DNA: TGTGCCAGCAATAGGGACCCTAGCTCCTACGAGCAGTACTTC.

V gene TRBV28 combines with J gene TRBJ2-3, with 10 bases aligning to TRBD2. With 6 bases clipped from V and 6 bases from J, the junction kept 6 bases outside the gene matches. Germline V gene data show CDR1 as MDHEN and CDR2 as SYDVKM. The CDR3 loop spans 14 amino acids. The chain's CDR3 is CASRSVAGGDTQYF. The CDR3 nucleotides read TGTGCCAGCAGATCTGTAGCGGGAGGTGATACGCAGTATTTT.

V gene TRBV6-5 combines with J gene TRBJ1-2; D ambiguous. The CDR3 length is 13 residues. V was shortened by 7 bases and J by 4 bases, with 13 bases between the two germline ends. Germline V gene sequence: CDR1 MNHEY, CDR2 SVGAGI. CDR3 residues: CASTRDLSYGYTF. CDR3 coding DNA: TGTGCCAGCACCCGAGACCTTAGCTATGGCTACACCTTC.

V gene TRBV27 combines with J gene TRBJ1-3; a weak D match, TRBD1 (5 bases). Trimming removed 4 bases at V and 1 base at J, with 20 bases between. The CDR3 extends over 18 amino acids. Germline V gene lookup returns CDR1 MNHEY and CDR2 SMNVEV (reference sequence). In DNA, the CDR3 is TGTGCCAGCAGTTCTAGGGGAGCACAGCAGTTATCTGGAAACACCATATATTTT. Encoded protein: CASSSRGAQQLSGNTIYF.